This T cell receptor (beta chain) was identified during a study of T-cell reconstitution after alpha-beta-depleted transplantation in children. There are a few counts of this clonotype. This sample's TCRbeta library carried unique molecular identifier barcodes. MiXCR was run by TCRdb on the PCR reads, yielding one entry per CDR3 protein. This table holds roughly 500,000 distinct CDR3 sequences, roughly 18% found once. Here the sequenced sample was PBMCs from the stem cell graft donor, taken from the stem cell graft. The receptor was derived from a human donor who donated a stem cell graft to a child with acute lymphoblastic leukemia.

The CDR3 spells CAISGQNRNTIYF. The CDR3, as DNA: TGTGCCATCAGTGGGCAGAATCGAAACACCATATATTTT. The rearrangement links TRBV10-3 to TRBJ1-3; D unclear. The CDR3 is made up of 13 amino acids. CDR1 ENHRY and CDR2 SYGVKD come from the germline V gene. Trimming stripped 4 bases from V and 5 bases from J, with 9 bases between.